This note documents a single T cell receptor beta chain sequence. This receptor's antigen is unknown. No base qualities exist here, and no much larger clone lies one base off it. The data derive from a study of CD8 T cells in Susac syndrome (dated by TCRdb to between 2017 and 2020). Notes on the research overall: Whether CD8+ T cell activation and differentiation in Susac syndrome was antigen driven was tested using repertoire sequencing.

Peripheral blood CD8+ and CD4+ T cells from healthy donors, Susac syndrome patients and multiple sclerosis patients were profiled using high-throughput TCR beta sequencing. Healthy donors were age- and sex-matched controls. CD8+ TEMRA cells were enriched by FACS, while bulk CD8+ and CD4+ T cells were purified by magnetic negative isolation. Blood was collected in EDTA tubes and processed within 24 hours, with PBMCs isolated through density gradient centrifugation. PBMCs intended for TCR sequencing were cryopreserved in liquid nitrogen and were subsequently thawed in a 37 degrees C water bath. The sorted or isolated CD4+, CD8+ and CD8+ TEMRA cells had a purity of 90% or higher. CDR1 DFQATT and CDR2 SNEGSKA were looked up in the germline V gene (reference sequence). The CDR3 has 17 amino acids, counting the end cysteine and phenylalanine. Only CDR3 DNA remains: 51 bases, in frame from the first base. V trim: 1 base; J trim: 3 bases; unmatched bases: 8.

RNA was extracted with the RNeasy kit and roughly 0.5 to 1 ug was reverse transcribed using random hexamers. The immunoSEQ multiplex PCR assay, which covers 54 Vbeta and 13 Jbeta segments, was used to amplify TCR beta CDR3 regions. PCR amplification bias was corrected using a synthetic template baseline for primer optimization and computational correction. On the authors' methods: Only productive sequences were kept, with reads annotated to V, D and J genes according to IMGT and analyzed in immunoSEQ Analyzer. Clonality was computed as one minus Shannon entropy normalized by log2 of the number of productive unique sequences. For each patient and control, public and private clones were evaluated among the 100 most prevalent clones. A clone was defined as Susac-specific if it was absent from the healthy and MS cohorts, from roughly 990 published viral clones and from other ImmuneACCESS disease sequences. The public reads were reanalyzed by TCRdb: fastp trimming at Q25, MiXCR alignment, in-frame beta chains only. Each CDR3 protein gets just one entry, which takes the most common genes and DNA from the rows behind it. The V and J calls and clone size are TCRdb's, not the authors'. The sample table holds 180,000 or so distinct CDR3 sequences, of which just under 95% were seen once. The ten most abundant clones make up about 0.1% of the sample.

The research as a whole found: The study acknowledged that relatively few individuals were included in the TCR sequencing and HLA analysis.

Sequenced input: CD4+ T cells from PBMCs. The sequence was collected from a human donor in good health. The rearrangement combines TRBV20-1 with TRBJ2-1; 11 middle bases align to TRBD2. The CDR3 has the sequence CSARGTGTSGFYNEQFF. The DNA sequence is given as TGCAGTGCTAGAGGTACGGGGACTAGCGGATTCTACAATGAGCAGTTCTTC.